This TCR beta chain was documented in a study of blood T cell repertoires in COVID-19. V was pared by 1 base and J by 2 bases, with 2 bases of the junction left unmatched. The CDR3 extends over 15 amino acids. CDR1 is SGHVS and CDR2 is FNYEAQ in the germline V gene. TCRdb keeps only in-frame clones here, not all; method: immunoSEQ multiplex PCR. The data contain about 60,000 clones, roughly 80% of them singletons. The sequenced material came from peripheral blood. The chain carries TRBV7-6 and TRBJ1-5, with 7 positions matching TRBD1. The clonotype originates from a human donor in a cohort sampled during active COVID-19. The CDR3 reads CASSLGQGRNQPQHF. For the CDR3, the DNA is TGTGCCAGCAGCTTAGGACAGGGTCGCAATCAGCCCCAGCATTTT.